These 24 T cell receptor beta chains were sequenced from one sample in a study of beta chain features in type 1 diabetes. The study's findings and limits: Significant though moderate, a shortening of TCRB CDR3s appeared in all four CD4+ subsets of Type 1 diabetes patients.

Expressed TCRB transcripts got sequenced, as all isolated RNA was reverse transcribed. Assay: immunoSEQ multiplex PCR; the TCRdb copy retains only in-frame clones and omits some. The data show 280,000 or so clones, with approximately 16% seen just once and around 0.015% held by the top ten. These receptors' antigens are unknown. The sequenced sample was naive CD4+ T cells from blood. These receptors were obtained from a man aged 18-30 years with type 1 diabetes.

The chain combines TRBV6-1 with TRBJ2-7; D call uncertain. V lost 5 bases to trimming and J lost 4 bases, with 12 bases between them. The germline CDR1 and CDR2 sequences are MNHNS and SASEGT. This CDR3 has 13 amino acids. The CDR3 loop reads CASSLAEEYEQYF. CDR3 in DNA: TGTGCCAGCAGTCTGGCAGAAGAATACGAGCAGTACTTC.

The V gene is TRBV29-1, the J gene TRBJ1-2, with 7 bases lining up with TRBD1. V was pared by 6 bases and J by 6 bases, with 10 bases of the junction left unmatched. Per the germline V gene, CDR1 is SQVTM and CDR2 is ANQGSEA. The CDR3 totals 13 residues. This CDR3 is CSVSGTEANGYTF. The CDR3, as DNA: TGCAGCGTGTCCGGGACAGAAGCAAATGGCTACACCTTC.

The chain carries TRBV28 and TRBJ1-5; D may be TRBD1 (5 bases). CDR1 is MDHEN, CDR2 SYDVKM, per germline. V lost 4 bases and J lost 11, with 18 bases in between. The length of the CDR3 is 14 residues. The CDR3 DNA follows: TGTGCCAGCAGTTATAGGACACTCTCGCAGGCCCAGCATTTT. Translating gives CASSYRTLSQAQHF.

The CDR3 coding sequence is TGTGCCAGCAGTCGTAGGGGACAGGAGATGGGGAGCACTGAAGCTTTCTTT. Translation: CASSRRGQEMGSTEAFF. The V and J genes are TRBV2 and TRBJ1-1; 8 nucleotides line up with TRBD1. Germline V gene data show CDR1 as SNHLY and CDR2 as FYNNEI. The J segment lost 4 bases and the V segment lost 5 bases, leaving 15 bases of the junction unmatched. The CDR3 sequence is 17 residues long.

This clone was found a few times. The chain is built from TRBV29-1 and TRBJ2-5, with D perhaps TRBD1 (6 bases). The CDR3 is made up of 16 amino acids. Germline V gene data show CDR1 as SQVTM and CDR2 as ANQGSEA. Trimming removed 4 bases from V and 1 base from J, with 19 bases in between. CDR3 DNA sequence: TGCAGCGTTGTCGACCCGCGGCGCAGGGGCCAAGAGACCCAGTACTTC. This encodes CSVVDPRRRGQETQYF.

The gene calls are TRBV6-5 and TRBJ2-7, with TRBD1 matching 9 bases. Germline CDR1 MNHEY, CDR2 SVGAGI. Trimming at V came to 7 bases and at J to 7 bases, leaving 11 bases not matched to a gene. The CDR3 covers 14 residues. CDR3 in amino acids: CASTMGQGSGEQYF. CDR3 nucleotides: TGTGCCAGCACCATGGGACAGGGTTCTGGGGAGCAGTACTTC.

This clone was detected a few times. V and J are TRBV29-1 and TRBJ1-1; possible D gene TRBD1, 6 bases. The V end lost 8 bases, the J end lost 2 bases, and 15 bases lay between the germline ends. The germline V gene encodes CDR1 SQVTM and CDR2 ANQGSEA. The CDR3 is 13 amino acids. The CDR3 DNA follows: TGCAGCTGCGCCGGGACATACAACACTGAAGCTTTCTTT. This gives the protein CSCAGTYNTEAFF. The whole variable domain, filled in from reference TRBV29-1 and TRBJ1-1, reads SAVISQKPSRDICQRGTSLTIQCQVDSQVTMMFWYRQQPGQSLTLIATANQGSEATYESGFVIDKFPISRPNLTFSTLTVSNMSPEDSSIYLCSCAGTYNTEAFFGQGTRLTVV.

This clone was counted a few times. The chain couples TRBV5-1 to TRBJ2-7, with a possible D match to TRBD2 (6 bases). CDR3 length: 15 amino acids. Trimming removed 3 bases from V and 0 bases from J, with 13 bases in between. CDR1 SGHRS and CDR2 YFSETQ come from the germline V gene. DNA of the CDR3: TGCGCCAGCAGCTCCTCTCGGGGGTACTCCTACGAGCAGTACTTC. Protein sequence: CASSSSRGYSYEQYF.

This clone was recorded a few times. The chain links TRBV4-3 to TRBJ2-5; a possible D gene is TRBD1 (7 bases). The ends were cut back, 2 bases at V and 5 bases at J, with 18 bases in the middle. The length of the CDR3 is 16 residues. The germline CDR1 and CDR2 sequences are LGHNA and YSLEER. The CDR3 region has the DNA TGCGCCAGCAGCCAACGTAACAGGGGAGGCATGGAGACCCAGTACTTC. It yields the protein CASSQRNRGGMETQYF.

This clone occurred a few times. The gene calls are TRBV6-1 and TRBJ2-5; 8 bases line up with TRBD2. The germline V gene has CDR1 MNHNS and CDR2 SASEGT. Trimming cost V 10 bases and J 4 bases; bases outside gene matches: 8. The CDR3 covers 13 residues. CDR3 nucleotides: TGTGCCATAGAGCGGGAGTACCCAGAGACCCAGTACTTC. Its translation is CAIEREYPETQYF.

The chain combines TRBV5-1 with TRBJ1-2, with 7 bases fitting TRBD1. The CDR3 covers 13 residues. Germline V gene sequence: CDR1 SGHRS, CDR2 YFSETQ. J lost 5 bases, V lost 0 bases, and 1 base had no gene match. CDR3 in DNA: TGCGCCAGCAGCTTGGGGGGACAGTATGGCTACACCTTC. It is translated as CASSLGGQYGYTF. The entire variable domain, with the rest obtained from reference TRBV5-1 and TRBJ1-2, is as follows: KAGVTQTPRYLIKTRGQQVTLSCSPISGHRSVSWYQQTPGQGLQFLFEYFSETQRNKGNFPGRFSGRQFSNSRSEMNVSTLELGDSALYLCASSLGGQYGYTFGSGTRLTVV.

This clone has more than one count but fewer than ten. The V and J genes are TRBV5-1 and TRBJ2-7; D gene ambiguous. There are 14 residues in the CDR3. The germline V gene has CDR1 SGHRS and CDR2 YFSETQ. With 0 bases removed from V and 4 bases from J, the gap between germline ends came to 11 bases. CDR3 DNA sequence: TGCGCCAGCAGCTTGGAATTGCGGTATTACGAGCAGTACTTC. Protein sequence: CASSLELRYYEQYF.

This clone was detected only a few times. The V and J genes are TRBV10-3 and TRBJ2-5; 8 bases match TRBD2. The V gene end was trimmed by 5 bases and the J gene end by 4 bases; junction bases not matched to a gene: 3. Germline V gene sequence: CDR1 ENHRY, CDR2 SYGVKD. The CDR3 covers 13 residues. CDR3 DNA sequence: TGTGCCATCAGTCGTGCGGGGGGAGAGACCCAGTACTTC. This codes for CAISRAGGETQYF.

This chain links TRBV2 with TRBJ1-1; a possible D gene is TRBD1 (6 bases). This CDR3 is 14 amino acids long. Trimming left V 8 bases short and J 0 bases short, with 13 bases between. Germline CDR1 SNHLY, CDR2 FYNNEI. As DNA, the CDR3 is TGTGCCAGCGGGACGGGGGGCGTGAACACTGAAGCTTTCTTT. Translation: CASGTGGVNTEAFF. Combining the CDR3 with reference TRBV2 and TRBJ1-1 gives the whole variable domain EPEVTQTPSHQVTQMGQEVILRCVPISNHLYFYWYRQILGQKVEFLVSFYNNEISEKSEIFDDQFSVERPDGSNFTLKIRSTKLEDSAMYFCASGTGGVNTEAFFGQGTRLTVV.

The chain employs TRBV19 and TRBJ1-2; D possibly corresponds to TRBD1 (5 bases). Germline-derived CDR1 and CDR2 are LNHDA and SQIVND (reference sequence). There are 14 residues in the CDR3. The germline V and J ends were trimmed by 5 bases and 10 bases, with 20 bases remaining between them. The CDR3 DNA reads as TGTGCCAGTAGTTTCGCTTTGGGACTCTACCCCTACACCTTC. Translating gives CASSFALGLYPYTF. Using reference TRBV19 and TRBJ1-2 for the parts outside the CDR3, the full variable domain is DGGITQSPKYLFRKEGQNVTLSCEQNLNHDAMYWYRQDPGQGLRLIYYSQIVNDFQKGDIAEGYSVSREKKESFPLTVTSAQKNPTAFYLCASSFALGLYPYTFGSGTRLTVV.

This clone was seen only a few times. DNA of the CDR3: TGTGCCAGCAGCCCCGAGTACGGGACCCAGTACTTC. This codes for CASSPEYGTQYF. The rearrangement links TRBV5-6 to TRBJ2-5, with D unresolved. Germline CDR1 reads SGHDT; CDR2 reads YYEEEE. This CDR3 spans 12 amino acids. V lost 4 bases, J lost 7 bases, and 11 bases lay in between.

CDR3 sequence: CATSRDHGRAYEQYF. CDR3 DNA sequence: TGTGCCACCAGCAGAGATCATGGCAGGGCGTACGAGCAGTACTTC. The chain carries TRBV15 and TRBJ2-7, with D tentatively TRBD1 (5 bases). This CDR3 is built from 15 residues. V shed 0 bases and J shed 4 bases, with 13 bases lying between them. CDR1 LNHNV and CDR2 YYDKDF come from the germline V gene (reference sequence).

In its sample, this clone was seen a few times. The chain combines TRBV29-1 with TRBJ2-3; 7 bases are a match to TRBD2. V was clipped by 4 bases and J by 2 bases; unmatched bases: 12. Germline values: CDR1 SQVTM, CDR2 ANQGSEA. CDR3 size: 16 residues. CDR3 sequence (DNA): TGCAGCGTTGTTATGGGGTCTAGCGGACACACAGATACGCAGTATTTT. Translating gives CSVVMGSSGHTDTQYF.

In its sample, this clone was seen once. This chain links TRBV27 with TRBJ1-4; D is uncertain. This CDR3 contains 15 residues. The V gene's germline CDR1 is MNHEY and CDR2 SMNVEV (reference sequence). Trimming removed 5 bases from V and 0 bases from J, with 10 bases in between. The CDR3 DNA reads TGTGCCAGCAGTGTTTATGCGGCAACTAATGAAAAACTGTTTTTT. This translates into CASSVYAATNEKLFF.

The chain employs TRBV7-9 and TRBJ1-2; TRBD1 matches 7 bases. Trimming at V came to 7 bases and at J to 4 bases, leaving 6 bases not matched to a gene. Germline-derived CDR1 and CDR2 are SEHNR and FQNEAQ (reference sequence). The CDR3 runs to 13 residues. The CDR3 DNA reads TGTGCCAGCACCCTAGGGACAGCCTATGGCTACACCTTC. Encoded protein: CASTLGTAYGYTF.

There are a few counts of this clone. This sequence joins TRBV5-6 and TRBJ1-4, with TRBD1 as a possible D gene (5 bases). CDR1 SGHDT and CDR2 YYEEEE come from the germline V gene. V lost 1 base and J lost 10, with 11 bases in between. This CDR3 is built from 13 residues. CDR3 residues: CASSLRGPGKLFF. The CDR3 DNA follows: TGTGCCAGCAGCTTGAGGGGTCCCGGAAAACTGTTTTTT.

The gene calls are TRBV30 and TRBJ2-1; D not certain. V gave up 0 bases and J gave up 2 bases, with 11 bases separating them. The CDR3 extends over 15 amino acids. In germline, CDR1 is GTSNPN, CDR2 SVGIG (reference sequence). DNA for the CDR3: TGTGCCTGGAGTGTATTATGGTCAGCCTACAATGAGCAGTTCTTC. This gives the protein CAWSVLWSAYNEQFF.

V gene TRBV28 combines with J gene TRBJ2-5; D might be TRBD2 (6 bases). The CDR3 consists of 13 residues. Germline V gene data show CDR1 as MDHEN and CDR2 as SYDVKM. V was clipped by 6 bases and J by 8 bases, with 16 bases between them. The CDR3 region is CASRGGSAKTQYF. CDR3 in DNA: TGTGCCAGCAGGGGGGGTAGTGCGAAAACCCAGTACTTC.

The chain links TRBV9 to TRBJ2-2; D gene uncertain. The CDR3 contains 16 residues. Trimming left V 0 bases short and J 1 base short, with 10 bases between. Germline loops: CDR1 SGDLS, CDR2 YYNGEE. The CDR3, as DNA: TGTGCCAGCAGCGTAGCCCCAAGGAGGAACACCGGGGAGCTGTTTTTT. It translates to CASSVAPRRNTGELFF.